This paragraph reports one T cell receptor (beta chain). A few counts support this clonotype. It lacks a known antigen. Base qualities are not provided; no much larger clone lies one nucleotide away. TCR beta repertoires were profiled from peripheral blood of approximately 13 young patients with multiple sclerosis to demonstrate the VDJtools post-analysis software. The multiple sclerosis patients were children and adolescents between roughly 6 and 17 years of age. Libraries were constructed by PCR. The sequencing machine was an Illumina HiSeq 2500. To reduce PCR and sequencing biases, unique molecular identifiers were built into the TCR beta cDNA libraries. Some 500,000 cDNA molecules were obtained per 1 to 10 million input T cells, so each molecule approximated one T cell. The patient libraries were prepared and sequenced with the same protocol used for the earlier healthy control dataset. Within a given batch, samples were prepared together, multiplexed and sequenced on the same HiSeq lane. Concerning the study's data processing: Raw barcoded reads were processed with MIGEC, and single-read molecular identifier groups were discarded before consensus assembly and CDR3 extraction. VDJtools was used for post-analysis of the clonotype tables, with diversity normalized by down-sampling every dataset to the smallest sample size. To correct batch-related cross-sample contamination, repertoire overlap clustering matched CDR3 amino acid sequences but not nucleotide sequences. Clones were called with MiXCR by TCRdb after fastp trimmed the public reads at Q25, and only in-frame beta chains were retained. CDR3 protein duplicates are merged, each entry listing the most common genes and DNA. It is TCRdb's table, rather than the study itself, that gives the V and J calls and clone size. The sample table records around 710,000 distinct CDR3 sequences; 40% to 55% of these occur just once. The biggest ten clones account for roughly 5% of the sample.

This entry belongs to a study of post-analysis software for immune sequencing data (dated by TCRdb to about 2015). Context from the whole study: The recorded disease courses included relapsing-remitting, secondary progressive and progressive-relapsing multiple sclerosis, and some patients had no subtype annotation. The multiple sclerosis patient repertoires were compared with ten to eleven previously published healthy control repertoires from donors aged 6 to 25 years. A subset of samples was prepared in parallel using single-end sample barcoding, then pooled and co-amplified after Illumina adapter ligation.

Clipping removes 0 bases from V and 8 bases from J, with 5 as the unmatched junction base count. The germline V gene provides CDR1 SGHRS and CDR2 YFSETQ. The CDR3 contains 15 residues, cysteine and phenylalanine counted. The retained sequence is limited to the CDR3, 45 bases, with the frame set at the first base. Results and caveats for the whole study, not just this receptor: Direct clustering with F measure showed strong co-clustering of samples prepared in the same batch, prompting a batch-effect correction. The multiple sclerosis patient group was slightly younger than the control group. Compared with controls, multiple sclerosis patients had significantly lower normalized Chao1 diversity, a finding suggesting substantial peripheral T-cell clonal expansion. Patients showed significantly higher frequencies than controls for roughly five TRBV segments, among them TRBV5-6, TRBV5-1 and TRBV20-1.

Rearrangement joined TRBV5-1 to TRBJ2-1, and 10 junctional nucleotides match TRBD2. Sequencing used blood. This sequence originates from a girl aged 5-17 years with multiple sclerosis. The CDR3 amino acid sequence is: CASSLASSGSDEQFF. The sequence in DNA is TGCGCCAGCAGCTTGGCGTCTAGCGGGAGTGATGAGCAGTTCTTC.